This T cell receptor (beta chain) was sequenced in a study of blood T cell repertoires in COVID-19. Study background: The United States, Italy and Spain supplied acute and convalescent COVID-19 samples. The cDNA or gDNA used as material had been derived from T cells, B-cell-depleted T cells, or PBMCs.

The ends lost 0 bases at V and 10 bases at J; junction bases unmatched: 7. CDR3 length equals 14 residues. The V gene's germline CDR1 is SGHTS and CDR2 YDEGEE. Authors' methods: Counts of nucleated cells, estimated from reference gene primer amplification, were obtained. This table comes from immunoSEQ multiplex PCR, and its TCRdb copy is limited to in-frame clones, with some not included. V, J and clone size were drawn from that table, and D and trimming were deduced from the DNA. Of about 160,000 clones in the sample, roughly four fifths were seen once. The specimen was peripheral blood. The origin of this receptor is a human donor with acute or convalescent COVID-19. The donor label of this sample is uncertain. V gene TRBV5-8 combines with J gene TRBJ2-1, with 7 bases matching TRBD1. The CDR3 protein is CASSLGTGVGEQFF. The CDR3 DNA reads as TGTGCCAGCAGCTTGGGAACAGGGGTAGGAGAGCAGTTCTTC. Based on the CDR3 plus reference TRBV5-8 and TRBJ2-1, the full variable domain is EAGVTQSPTHLIKTRGQQATLRCSPISGHTSVYWYQQALGLGLQFLLWYDEGEERNRGNFPPRFSGRQFPNYSSELNVNALELEDSALYLCASSLGTGVGEQFFGPGTRLTVL.